These T cell receptor beta chains were read from a single sample in a study of early T cells in non-severe SARS-CoV-2 infection. MiXCR, run by TCRdb on the 5' RACE reads, gives a single entry per CDR3 protein. The sample yields more than 20,000 distinct CDR3 sequences, approximately 4.6% seen once. Sequenced input: whole blood. Receptors were obtained from an adult who was a healthcare worker with PCR-confirmed SARS-CoV-2 infection or an uninfected control (not recorded which). Each CDR3 is given with its conserved first and last residue. Fields, in order: clone size, V gene, D gene, J gene, CDR3 protein, CDR3 DNA. A D gene is named only where the DNA matches it firmly. Clone sizes are given selectively: once, few, many, or a class where the clone is expanded.

many	TRBV7-2	.	TRBJ2-7	CASSLGPLEQYF	TGTGCCAGCAGCCTCGGACCGCTCGAGCAGTACTTC
.	TRBV20-1	TRBD2	TRBJ2-7	CSARGLAGALKWEQYF	TGCAGTGCTAGAGGTCTAGCGGGGGCCCTTAAATGGGAGCAGTACTTC
many	TRBV6-5	.	TRBJ1-3	CASSTVAPGNTIYF	TGTGCCAGCAGTACGGTGGCCCCCGGAAACACCATATATTTT
many	TRBV5-1	TRBD1	TRBJ1-4	CASSSGTVGEKLFF	TGCGCCAGCAGCTCTGGGACAGTTGGTGAAAAACTGTTTTTT
many	TRBV5-1	.	TRBJ1-3	CASSLDRRRGNTIYF	TGCGCCAGCAGCTTGGATCGCAGGCGCGGAAACACCATATATTTT
few	TRBV27	.	TRBJ2-3	CASSLSFSAGSDTQYF	TGTGCCAGCAGTTTATCGTTTTCGGCGGGGTCAGATACGCAGTATTTT
once	TRBV14	.	TRBJ2-7	CASSQVGRTYEQYF	TGTGCCAGCAGCCAAGTTGGCAGAACCTACGAGCAGTACTTC
many	TRBV27	.	TRBJ1-4	CASRWDATNEKLFF	TGTGCCAGCAGATGGGATGCAACTAATGAAAAACTGTTTTTT
.	TRBV4-1	.	TRBJ2-7	CASSPRSNTYEQYF	TGCGCCAGCAGCCCCCGGAGCAACACCTACGAGCAGTACTTC
many	TRBV29-1	.	TRBJ2-7	CSVVAVKGVSEQYF	TGCAGCGTTGTTGCTGTGAAGGGGGTGAGCGAGCAGTACTTC
few	TRBV18	.	TRBJ1-2	CASSPGNYGYTF	TGTGCCAGCTCACCAGGGAATTATGGCTACACCTTC
many	TRBV19	.	TRBJ1-2	CASSIWYGYTF	TGTGCCAGTAGTATCTGGTATGGCTACACCTTC
many	TRBV7-2	.	TRBJ2-3	CASSFGSRKDTQYF	TGTGCCAGCAGCTTTGGTTCGCGCAAAGATACGCAGTATTTT
many	TRBV9	.	TRBJ1-2	CASTGANYGYTF	TGTGCCAGCACCGGTGCCAACTATGGCTACACCTTC
many	TRBV6-2/TRBV6-3	TRBD1	TRBJ2-5	CASSPYRGQETQYF	TGTGCCAGCAGTCCATACAGGGGGCAGGAGACCCAGTACTTC
few	TRBV30	.	TRBJ1-1	CAWSVLGGRGEAFF	TGTGCCTGGAGTGTACTAGGGGGACGTGGTGAAGCTTTCTTT
.	TRBV10-3	TRBD1	TRBJ2-7	CATGTGSPYEQYF	TGTGCCACCGGGACAGGATCACCCTACGAGCAGTACTTC